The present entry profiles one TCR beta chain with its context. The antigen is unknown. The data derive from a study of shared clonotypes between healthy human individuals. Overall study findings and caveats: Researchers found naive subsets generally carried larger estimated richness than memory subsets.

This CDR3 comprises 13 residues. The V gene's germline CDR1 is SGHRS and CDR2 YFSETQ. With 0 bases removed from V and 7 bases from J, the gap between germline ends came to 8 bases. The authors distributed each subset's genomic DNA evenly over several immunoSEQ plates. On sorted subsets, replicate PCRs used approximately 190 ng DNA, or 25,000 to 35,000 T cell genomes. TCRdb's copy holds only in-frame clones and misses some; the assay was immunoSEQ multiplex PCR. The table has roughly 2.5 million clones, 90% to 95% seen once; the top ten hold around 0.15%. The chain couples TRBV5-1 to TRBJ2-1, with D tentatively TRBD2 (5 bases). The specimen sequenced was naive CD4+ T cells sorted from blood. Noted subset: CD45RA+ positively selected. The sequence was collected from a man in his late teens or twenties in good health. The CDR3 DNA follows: TGCGCCAGCAGCTTGGGGGAGAATAATGAGCAGTTCTTC. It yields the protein CASSLGENNEQFF.